The clone carrying this T cell receptor (beta chain) has more than one count but fewer than ten. Through a sample-barcoded 5' primer and a J-beta primer mix, a second PCR was run for roughly 7 to 11 cycles. TCRdb passed the 5' RACE reads through MiXCR, listing each CDR3 protein once. The data contain approximately 900,000 distinct CDR3 sequences, 48% of them singletons. The data derive from a study of blood T cells in healthy people across ages. Study details: Template switching picked up about one barcoded beta molecule for each two T cells.

The V gene's germline CDR1 is DFQATT and CDR2 SNEGSKA (reference sequence). There are 15 residues in the CDR3. V shed 2 bases and J shed 0 bases, with 11 bases lying between them. Sequencing was performed on blood. This sequence joins TRBV20-1 and TRBJ2-1; D call uncertain. The origin of this receptor is a man aged 25 to 40 in good health. The CDR3 DNA follows: TGCAGTGCTAGATCCGGCACCAGCTCCTACAATGAGCAGTTCTTC. Its protein is CSARSGTSSYNEQFF.